The 28 T cell receptor beta chains below come from one sample, sequenced in a study of T cells in Graves' hyperthyroidism and ophthalmopathy. Amplification yielded TCR beta CDR3 regions, with RNA transcripts as the source. TCR CDR3 underwent first-round RT-PCR with the HTBI primer set. TCRdb used MiXCR to reprocess the multiplex PCR reads, holding one entry per CDR3 protein. The repertoire holds a few hundred thousand distinct CDR3 sequences, with 15% to 19% as singletons. Sequencing was carried out using blood. These receptors originate from a woman in her 30s with Graves' hyperthyroidism.

This clonotype was seen a handful of times. The chain carries TRBV4-2 and TRBJ1-2; D gene uncertain. CDR1 is LGHNA, CDR2 YNFKEQ, per germline. There are 14 residues in the CDR3. Trimming pared 0 bases from V and 2 bases from J, leaving 7 bases between. This CDR3 is CASSQEAVNYGYTF. DNA of the CDR3: TGTGCCAGCAGCCAAGAAGCGGTGAACTATGGCTACACCTTC.

This clonotype appeared many times. The genes are TRBV28 and TRBJ2-1, with 8 bases that match TRBD2. CDR3 length: 15 residues. Germline V gene data show CDR1 as MDHEN and CDR2 as SYDVKM. With V trimmed by 3 bases and J by 9 bases, 10 bases remained unmatched. Here the CDR3 reads CASSLVTGGPGEQFF. The DNA for the CDR3 is TGTGCCAGCAGTTTGGTAACGGGAGGGCCGGGTGAGCAGTTCTTC.

Ten or more counts support this clonotype. V is TRBV6-5 and J is TRBJ1-2; 9 bases align to TRBD1. The CDR3 has 17 amino acids. V shed 2 bases and J 3 bases; nucleotides not matched to a gene: 10. Germline values: CDR1 MNHEY, CDR2 SVGAGI. The CDR3 nucleotides read TGTGCCAGCAGTTACCAAGGACAGGGGCGCAGGGACTATGGCTACACCTTC. Residues: CASSYQGQGRRDYGYTF.

This clonotype was seen many times. The CDR3 loop is CASGFGGGEQFF. The CDR3 region has the DNA TGTGCTAGTGGTTTTGGAGGGGGTGAGCAGTTCTTC. The chain has TRBV12-5 and TRBJ2-1, with D perhaps matching TRBD1 or TRBD2 (6 bases each). This CDR3 region has 12 residues. Trimming shortened V by 3 bases and J by 9 bases, and 9 bases separated the two germline ends. Germline V gene lookup returns CDR1 LGHNT and CDR2 FRNRAP.

This clonotype was counted a few times. V and J are TRBV9 and TRBJ2-1, with D possibly TRBD2 on 7 matching bases. This CDR3 contains 18 residues. Germline CDR1 and CDR2: SGDLS and YYNGEE. Trimming took 4 bases from V and 5 from J, leaving 25 bases between them. CDR3 amino acids: CASSSNPGGGPSNNEQFF. In DNA form, the CDR3 reads TGTGCCAGCAGCTCGAATCCTGGGGGGGGGCCCTCTAACAATGAGCAGTTCTTC. Together with reference TRBV9 and TRBJ2-1, the CDR3 gives the full variable domain: DSGVTQTPKHLITATGQRVTLRCSPRSGDLSVYWYQQSLDQGLQFLIQYYNGEERAKGNILERFSAQQFPDLHSELNLSSLELGDSALYFCASSSNPGGGPSNNEQFFGPGTRLTVL.

This clonotype was observed at least ten times. CDR3 sequence reads: CASSQMGGDQETQYF. CDR3 sequence (DNA): TGTGCCAGCAGCCAGATGGGAGGGGACCAAGAGACCCAGTACTTC. The rearrangement joins TRBV3-1 to TRBJ2-5, with 7 nucleotides matching TRBD2. Germline V gives CDR1 LGHDT, CDR2 YNNKEL (reference sequence). CDR3 length: 15 residues. V shed 3 bases, J shed 0 bases, and the junction held 4 bases outside the gene matches.

The table lists this clonotype with a few counts. The chain couples TRBV6-5 to TRBJ1-2; 8 bases fit TRBD1. This CDR3 contains 15 residues. The ends lost 2 bases at V and 4 bases at J; junction bases unmatched: 6. Germline-derived CDR1 and CDR2 are MNHEY and SVGAGI. DNA for the CDR3: TGTGCCAGCAGTTACAACCCGACAGGGGTCTATGGCTACACCTTC. Its protein is CASSYNPTGVYGYTF.

Many counts were recorded for this clonotype. The chain links TRBV27 to TRBJ1-1, with D possibly being TRBD1 (5 bases). The CDR3 contains 15 residues. Germline CDR1 MNHEY, CDR2 SMNVEV (reference sequence). Trimming took 6 bases from V and 1 from J, leaving 15 bases between them. The CDR3 spells CASSVSGPPNTEAFF. For the CDR3, the DNA is TGTGCCAGCAGCGTTTCGGGACCTCCGAACACTGAAGCTTTCTTT.

This clonotype was seen repeatedly, ten times or more. The CDR3 sequence: CSAQSLTGGADTQYF. CDR3 DNA: TGCAGTGCACAGTCCCTGACAGGGGGCGCAGATACGCAGTATTTT. The chain recombines TRBV20-1 with TRBJ2-3, with 10 bases fitting TRBD1. The CDR3 has 15 amino acids. The germline gives CDR1 DFQATT, CDR2 SNEGSKA (reference sequence). Unmatched junction bases numbered 10, after V lost 6 bases and J lost 4 bases.

This clonotype was seen repeatedly, ten times or more. The chain joins TRBV30 to TRBJ1-5; a weak D match, TRBD1 (5 bases). CDR3 length equals 17 residues. V was cut by 1 base and J by 0 bases, with 16 bases left in between. CDR1 is GTSNPN, CDR2 SVGIG, per germline (reference sequence). CDR3 in amino acids: CAWSDPRQPYSNQPQHF. DNA of the CDR3: TGTGCCTGGAGTGACCCACGACAGCCATATAGCAATCAGCCCCAGCATTTT.

This clonotype showed up many times. The rearrangement joins TRBV2 to TRBJ1-2; D is ambiguous. The CDR3 length is 13 residues. V was shortened by 4 bases and J by 7 bases, with 13 bases between the two germline ends. Germline CDR1 is SNHLY and CDR2 is FYNNEI. CDR3 residues: CASSVTVQAGYTF. The CDR3 bases are TGTGCCAGCAGTGTTACAGTCCAGGCTGGCTACACCTTC.

This clonotype was found many times. The CDR3 reads CASRHGLGGGDTQYF. CDR3 DNA sequence: TGTGCCAGCAGGCACGGACTAGGAGGAGGAGATACGCAGTATTTT. The V call is TRBV7-2, the J call TRBJ2-3; 7 bases are a match to TRBD2. V lost 6 bases and J lost 5; bases outside the gene matches: 11. The CDR3 consists of 15 residues. Germline CDR1 SGHTA, CDR2 FQGNSA.

This clonotype appeared a few times. The chain employs TRBV12-3 or TRBV12-4 and TRBJ1-6; D may be TRBD1 (6 bases). V lost 2 bases and J lost 7, with 9 bases in between. The length of the CDR3 is 14 residues. CDR3 amino acids: CASSLRGPNSPLHF. CDR3 DNA: TGTGCCAGCAGTTTACGGGGGCCCAATTCACCCCTCCACTTT.

V and J are TRBV28 and TRBJ2-7; a weak D match, TRBD1 (6 bases). The ends were cut back, 5 bases at V and 2 bases at J, with 22 bases in the middle. Germline V lookup: CDR1 MDHEN, CDR2 SYDVKM. The CDR3 is 17 amino acids. The CDR3 coding sequence is TGTGCCAGCAGTCAATTAAGCTACAGGGATTATCCCTACGAGCAGTACTTC. Protein sequence: CASSQLSYRDYPYEQYF.

Many counts were recorded for this clonotype. CDR3 coding DNA: TGCGCCAGCAGTTTAACTACGACAAGCAACAATGAGCAGTTCTTC. It yields the protein CASSLTTTSNNEQFF. This chain connects TRBV5-1 to TRBJ2-1; D unresolved. Trimming pared 5 bases from V and 5 bases from J, leaving 17 bases between. The length of the CDR3 is 15 residues. CDR1 SGHRS and CDR2 YFSETQ come from the germline V gene.

This clonotype was observed at least ten times. J is TRBJ2-1 and V is TRBV12-3 or TRBV12-4; TRBD2 matches at 8 bases. The J segment lost 10 bases and the V segment lost 8 bases, leaving 10 bases of the junction unmatched. The CDR3 has 13 residues. The CDR3 DNA reads as TGTGCCAGCCGCCAAACCGGGACTAGAGAGCAGTTCTTC. Residues: CASRQTGTREQFF.

The chain has TRBV20-1 and TRBJ2-7, with D possibly matching TRBD1 (5 bases). The CDR3 covers 13 residues. The V end lost 6 bases, the J end lost 1 base, and 13 bases lay between the germline ends. Per the germline V gene, CDR1 is DFQATT and CDR2 is SNEGSKA (reference sequence). CDR3 nucleotide sequence: TGCAGTGCCCCCCACGGACAATCCTACGAGCAGTACTTC. This encodes CSAPHGQSYEQYF.

In its sample, this clonotype was seen many times. V usage is TRBV2 and J usage is TRBJ2-1; 7 bases map to TRBD2. This CDR3 is 14 amino acids long. Germline V gives CDR1 SNHLY, CDR2 FYNNEI. V lost 3 bases, J lost 2 bases, and 1 base stayed unmatched. DNA of the CDR3: TGTGCCAGCAGTGACGGGAGGACCTACAATGAGCAGTTCTTC. It yields the protein CASSDGRTYNEQFF.

J is TRBJ2-1 and V is TRBV3-1; tentative D call: TRBD2 (6 bases). CDR1 LGHDT and CDR2 YNNKEL come from the germline V gene (reference sequence). V was trimmed by 1 base and J by 2 bases, leaving 6 bases between them. CDR3 length equals 14 residues. This CDR3 is CASSQGTTYNEQFF. DNA of the CDR3: TGTGCCAGCAGCCAAGGGACTACCTACAATGAGCAGTTCTTC.

The rearrangement uses TRBV6-5 and TRBJ2-1, with 8 bases matching TRBD2. The CDR3 spans 14 residues. The V gene end was trimmed by 8 bases and the J gene end by 8 bases; junction bases not matched to a gene: 11. CDR1 and CDR2 from the germline V gene are MNHEY and SVGAGI. The CDR3, as DNA: TGTGCCAGCGGTTTACTAGCGGCTAGCGATGAGCAGTTCTTC. Its translation: CASGLLAASDEQFF.

This clonotype was detected only a few times. The chain links TRBV20-1 to TRBJ2-1; D is unresolved. There are 14 residues in the CDR3. Germline V gene data show CDR1 as DFQATT and CDR2 as SNEGSKA (reference sequence). The V end was cut by 0 bases, the J end by 4 bases, with 10 bases between. For the CDR3, the DNA is TGCAGTGCTAGAGATTACGGCGCATACAATGAGCAGTTCTTC. It specifies CSARDYGAYNEQFF.

This clonotype occurred a few times. This clone may be a read error of a much larger clone one base away. This rearrangement joins TRBV11-2 to TRBJ2-7; 11 nucleotides match TRBD2. CDR1 and CDR2 (germline): SGHAT, FQNNGV. After removal of 7 bases from V and 4 bases from J, the junction contained 18 bases not matched to a gene. There are 18 residues in the CDR3. CDR3 amino acids: CASNPLAPRLAGSYEQYF. The CDR3, as DNA: TGTGCCAGCAACCCACTAGCCCCCAGACTAGCGGGATCTTACGAGCAGTACTTC.

The sample holds a few counts of this clonotype. The chain recombines TRBV5-1 with TRBJ2-2; 9 nucleotides align to TRBD2. CDR1 SGHRS and CDR2 YFSETQ come from the germline V gene. The CDR3 length is 16 residues. The V gene end was trimmed by 2 bases and the J gene end by 6 bases; junction bases not matched to a gene: 8. The CDR3 nucleotides read TGCGCCAGCAGCTTTCTCCTAGCGGGACGGTCCGGGGAGCTGTTTTTT. Amino acid sequence: CASSFLLAGRSGELFF.

The sample holds many counts of this clonotype. V gene TRBV12-3 or TRBV12-4 combines with J gene TRBJ1-5; tentatively, D is TRBD1 (5 bases). This CDR3 spans 14 amino acids. V gave up 3 bases and J gave up 7 bases, with 13 bases separating them. DNA for the CDR3: TGTGCCAGCAGTTTTTTCCAGGGCGGACAGCCCCAGCATTTT. This encodes CASSFFQGGQPQHF.

This clonotype was seen a handful of times. J is TRBJ2-7 and V is TRBV10-3, with D unresolved. V was pared by 8 bases and J by 5 bases, with 10 bases between. This CDR3 is built from 11 residues. Germline loops: CDR1 ENHRY, CDR2 SYGVKD. The CDR3 DNA follows: TGTGCCATCGGAGCCCCGAACGAGCAGTACTTC. Residues: CAIGAPNEQYF.

In this sample, this clonotype turned up a few times. The chain carries TRBV7-2 and TRBJ1-6, with TRBD1 matching over 8 bases. From germline, CDR1 is SGHTA and CDR2 FQGNSA. J gave up 7 bases and V 0 bases, and 5 bases lay outside the gene matches. CDR3 length: 16 residues. This chain's CDR3 is CASSLAGGTGNSPLHF. The CDR3 coding sequence is TGTGCCAGCAGCTTAGCTGGGGGGACAGGAAATTCACCCCTCCACTTT.

This clonotype showed up many times. V and J are TRBV30 and TRBJ2-7, with D uncertain. This CDR3 is built from 10 residues. With 2 bases removed from V and 1 base from J, the gap between germline ends came to 0 bases. Per the germline V gene, CDR1 is GTSNPN and CDR2 is SVGIG (reference sequence). The CDR3 sequence is CAWSSYEQYF. The CDR3 DNA sequence: TGTGCCTGGAGTTCCTACGAGCAGTACTTC.

The chain combines TRBV5-6 with TRBJ2-7; D is unclear. This CDR3 is 15 amino acids long. Trimming took 2 bases from V and 3 from J, leaving 15 bases between them. CDR1 and CDR2 from the germline V gene are SGHDT and YYEEEE. CDR3 nucleotides: TGTGCCAGCAGCTTTTTGACCCAGCCTAACTACGAGCAGTACTTC. Protein product: CASSFLTQPNYEQYF.